The clone carrying this T cell receptor (beta chain) was seen many times. The entry originates in a study of T-cell reconstitution after alpha-beta-depleted transplantation in children. Preparation of the TCRbeta library involved a method that used unique molecular identifiers. TCRdb re-analysed the PCR reads in MiXCR, keeping a single row per CDR3 protein. The sample records fewer than 120,000 distinct CDR3 sequences, 10% being singletons. This CDR3 comprises 13 residues. Germline CDR1 DFQATT, CDR2 SNEGSKA (reference sequence). The ends lost 5 bases at V and 5 bases at J; junction bases unmatched: 8.

This sequence originates from a human donor who donated a stem cell graft to a child with acute lymphoblastic leukemia. The sequences come from PBMCs from the stem cell graft donor, collected from the stem cell graft. The chain recombines TRBV20-1 with TRBJ1-2; 7 positions match TRBD1. The CDR3 sequence: CSAQPGGVYGYTF. In DNA form, the CDR3 reads TGCAGTGCTCAACCAGGGGGAGTATATGGCTACACCTTC.